This TCR beta chain was identified in a study of human T cells and chemical hapten exposure. This clonotype was recorded at least ten times. The antigen remains unidentified. Documented time point: patch test 1, 2 weeks after DPC sensitization. Treatment noted: therapeutic diphenylcyclopropenone sensitization with weekly scalp DPC. Whole-study findings and limits: A positive correlation with patch test score was shown by PT1 expanded TCR counts. TCRs at high frequency, those above 1 in 1000, did not change with DPC sensitization.

Each CDR3 protein gets one entry after TCRdb re-called the RACE reads with MiXCR. The table lists under 450,000 distinct CDR3 sequences, approximately 4.4% of them singletons. This TCR came from a woman between 45 and 60 years old with alopecia areata. Some clones in this sample may be carry-over from other donors' samples. The specimen comprised whole blood, sampled in connection with sensitization to the hapten diphenylcyclopropenone (DPC).

The CDR3 spells CASSPPGGSGTGELFF. The CDR3 DNA reads TGTGCCAGCTCACCACCGGGGGGCTCGGGCACCGGGGAGCTGTTTTTT. The chain uses TRBV18 and TRBJ2-2; perhaps D is TRBD1 or TRBD2 (6 bases each). From germline, CDR1 is KGHSH and CDR2 LQKENI. Trimming took off 0 bases at V and 4 bases at J, with 12 bases between the two ends. This CDR3 is built from 16 residues. Full variable domain (outside the CDR3, taken from reference TRBV18 and TRBJ2-2): NAGVMQNPRHLVRRRGQEARLRCSPMKGHSHVYWYRQLPEEGLKFMVYLQKENIIDESGMPKERFSAEFPKEGPSILRIQQVVRGDSAAYFCASSPPGGSGTGELFFGEGSRLTVL.